Below are 12 T cell receptor beta chains sequenced from a single sample in a study of OX40 agonist ivuxolimab in advanced cancers. Sequenced by immunoSEQ multiplex PCR; TCRdb stores in-frame clones only, minus some. The top ten hold under 20% of the sample, which has 57,000 or so clones, 93% seen once. This material consisted of CD4+ or CD8+ T cells sorted from blood, taken in a trial of the OX40 agonist ivuxolimab. The receptors were sampled from an adult with an advanced solid tumor such as melanoma, head and neck, liver or kidney cancer.

The chain is built from TRBV4-3 and TRBJ2-3; D might be TRBD1 (5 bases). CDR1 is LGHNA and CDR2 is YSLEER in the germline V gene. The CDR3 totals 15 residues. V was shortened by 1 base and J by 5 bases, with 13 bases between the two germline ends. The CDR3 nucleotides are TGCGCCAGCAGCCAAGCGGGCAGGGTAGGAGATACGCAGTATTTT. Protein sequence: CASSQAGRVGDTQYF.

The CDR3 is CASSQGFAGTYEQYF. The CDR3 DNA is TGCGCCAGCAGCCAAGGGTTTGCCGGAACCTACGAGCAGTACTTC. V usage is TRBV4-3 and J usage is TRBJ2-7; D gene unclear. CDR3 size: 15 residues. V lost 1 base to trimming and J lost 2 bases, with 12 bases between them. Looked up from germline, CDR1 is LGHNA and CDR2 is YSLEER.

The V call is TRBV10-3, the J call TRBJ1-5, with D possibly TRBD1 on 6 matching bases. This CDR3 contains 17 residues. Deletions cut 3 bases from V and 5 bases from J, with 20 bases between. CDR1 and CDR2 from the germline V gene are ENHRY and SYGVKD. The DNA of the CDR3 is TGTGCCATCAGTGATATCTTGGTTCAGGGGATGGATCAGCCCCAGCATTTT. This encodes CAISDILVQGMDQPQHF.

This sequence joins TRBV27 and TRBJ2-1, with 12 bases fitting TRBD2. The CDR3 runs 15 residues. Germline trimming cut 7 bases from V and 4 bases from J; bases unmatched to any gene: 5. CDR1 is MNHEY, CDR2 SMNVEV, per germline (reference sequence). CDR3 sequence: CASTPGTSGYNEQFF. In DNA, the CDR3 is TGTGCCAGCACCCCCGGGACTAGCGGGTACAATGAGCAGTTCTTC.

The rearrangement joins TRBV11-2 to TRBJ2-3; TRBD2 matches at 11 bases. Trimming took 0 bases from V and 5 from J; bases not matched to a gene: 16. Germline CDR1 and CDR2: SGHAT and FQNNGV. The CDR3 has 20 amino acids. The CDR3, as DNA: TGTGCCAGCAGCTTAGAAATACTCTCGGGGGTAGCGGGAGGGCTAGATACGCAGTATTTT. Protein: CASSLEILSGVAGGLDTQYF.

The V call is TRBV6-1, the J call TRBJ2-1, with D hard to call. Looked up from germline, CDR1 is MNHNS and CDR2 is SASEGT. The CDR3 has 13 amino acids. The germline V and J ends were trimmed by 10 bases and 0 bases, with 10 bases remaining between them. The CDR3 DNA sequence: TGTGCCATTTCCTCCGGCTCCTACAATGAGCAGTTCTTC. Translation gives CAISSGSYNEQFF.

The V call is TRBV13, the J call TRBJ1-2; a possible D gene is TRBD1 (5 bases). V was shortened by 2 bases and J by 8 bases, with 15 bases between the two germline ends. CDR1 PRHDT and CDR2 FYEKMQ come from the germline V gene (reference sequence). The CDR3 runs to 14 residues. This chain's CDR3 is CASSLYLGGEGYTF. The CDR3 DNA sequence: TGTGCCAGCAGCTTATATCTGGGAGGGGAGGGCTACACCTTC.

The J gene is TRBJ2-7, the V gene TRBV27; TRBD1 or TRBD2 may be the D gene (5 bases each). CDR1 and CDR2 from the germline V gene are MNHEY and SMNVEV (reference sequence). Between the trimmed V and J ends, which lost 6 bases and 6 bases, there was a span of 12 bases. The CDR3 is 12 amino acids. The CDR3 protein is CASRSDGGEQYF. As DNA, the CDR3 is TGTGCCAGCAGATCGGATGGGGGCGAGCAGTACTTC.

The chain recombines TRBV27 with TRBJ2-1, with D tentatively TRBD1 or TRBD2 (5 bases each). CDR3 size: 17 residues. The germline V gene has CDR1 MNHEY and CDR2 SMNVEV (reference sequence). V lost 3 bases to trimming and J lost 5 bases, with 20 bases between them. Here the CDR3 reads CASSFLGIVGGDNEQFF. For the CDR3, the DNA is TGTGCCAGCAGTTTTCTTGGGATTGTTGGGGGAGACAATGAGCAGTTCTTC.

The rearrangement uses TRBV5-1 and TRBJ1-1; maybe TRBD1 (5 bases). Trimming left V 0 bases short and J 8 bases short, with 8 bases between. Looked up from germline, CDR1 is SGHRS and CDR2 is YFSETQ. The CDR3 is made up of 12 amino acids. The CDR3 sequence: CASSLVGTEAFF. DNA of the CDR3: TGCGCCAGCAGCTTGGTGGGGACGGAAGCTTTCTTT.

The chain joins TRBV15 to TRBJ2-7; TRBD2 is a possible D gene (5 bases). Germline lookup yields CDR1 LNHNV and CDR2 YYDKDF (reference sequence). The CDR3 is 14 residues long. V was trimmed by 7 bases and J by 7 bases, leaving 20 bases between them. This CDR3 reads CATNSDGPSGEQYF. DNA for the CDR3: TGTGCCACCAATTCGGACGGTCCCTCGGGGGAGCAGTACTTC.

The chain employs TRBV28 and TRBJ2-1; 12 bases match TRBD2. The CDR3 has 19 amino acids. V trimming: 2 bases; J trimming: 0 bases; junction bases outside the gene matches: 8. CDR1 MDHEN and CDR2 SYDVKM come from the germline V gene. CDR3 DNA: TGTGCCAGCAGTTTACCGACTAGCGGGAGCCCGAGCTCCTACAATGAGCAGTTCTTC. Its protein product is CASSLPTSGSPSSYNEQFF.